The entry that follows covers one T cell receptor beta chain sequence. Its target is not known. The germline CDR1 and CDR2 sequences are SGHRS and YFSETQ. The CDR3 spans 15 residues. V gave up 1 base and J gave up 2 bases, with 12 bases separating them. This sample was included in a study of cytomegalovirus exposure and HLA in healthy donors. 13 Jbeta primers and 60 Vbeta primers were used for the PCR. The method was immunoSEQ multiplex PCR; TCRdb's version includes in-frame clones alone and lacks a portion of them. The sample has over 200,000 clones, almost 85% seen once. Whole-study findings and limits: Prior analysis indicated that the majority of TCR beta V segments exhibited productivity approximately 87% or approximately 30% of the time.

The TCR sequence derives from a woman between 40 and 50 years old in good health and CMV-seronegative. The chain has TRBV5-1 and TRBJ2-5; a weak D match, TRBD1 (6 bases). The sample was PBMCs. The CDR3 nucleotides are TGCGCCAGCAGCTTGCAACAGGGTCCGCAAGAGACCCAGTACTTC. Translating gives CASSLQQGPQETQYF.